Listed below are T cell receptor beta chains from one sample, sequenced in a study of T cell changes during pregnancy in multiple sclerosis. Clones were read by immunoSEQ multiplex PCR, and TCRdb kept only the in-frame ones, dropping some. Here the sample spans 36,000 or so clones, 85% to 95% being singletons. Material for sequencing was PBMCs (not recorded whether the cells were cultured). The receptors come from a female donor with multiple sclerosis, enrolled in a pregnancy study. Both conserved end residues are part of each CDR3. Each record gives: J gene, CDR3 length, D gene, V gene, CDR3 protein, CDR3 DNA. A D gene is named only where the DNA matches it firmly.

TRBJ2-5	12	-	TRBV30	CAWSVIGETQYF	TGTGCCTGGAGTGTCATAGGAGAGACCCAGTACTTC
TRBJ1-2	15	-	TRBV4-2	CASSQAVDNLKGYTF	TGTGCCAGCAGCCAAGCGGTGGACAACCTCAAGGGCTACACCTTC
TRBJ1-5	15	-	TRBV30	CAWSVNGNSNQPQHF	TGTGCCTGGAGTGTAAATGGGAATAGCAATCAGCCCCAGCATTTT
TRBJ2-1	16	-	TRBV4-1	CASSPWTESPYNEQFF	TGCGCCAGCAGCCCCTGGACAGAGTCGCCCTACAATGAGCAGTTCTTC
TRBJ2-7	15	TRBD1	TRBV12-5	CASGLGKGQGYEQYF	TGTGCTAGTGGTTTGGGAAAGGGACAGGGGTACGAGCAGTACTTC
TRBJ2-1	12	-	TRBV10-1	CASSESNNEQFF	TGCGCCAGCAGTGAGTCGAACAATGAGCAGTTCTTC
TRBJ2-7	14	TRBD1	TRBV5-1	CASSLQTGTGEQYF	TGCGCCAGCAGCCTTCAAACCGGGACAGGCGAGCAGTACTTC
TRBJ1-5	13	TRBD1	TRBV27	CASSGQGRQPQHF	TGTGCCAGCAGCGGACAGGGACGACAGCCCCAGCATTTT
TRBJ1-2	16	-	TRBV5-6	CASSWGPQSLTEGYTF	TGTGCCAGCAGCTGGGGGCCACAGTCCCTAACGGAAGGCTACACCTTC
TRBJ2-5	17	-	TRBV10-1	CASSESIGSGSRETQYF	TGCGCCAGCAGTGAGTCGATAGGGTCGGGCTCTCGAGAGACCCAGTACTTC
TRBJ2-3	15	TRBD1	TRBV4-2	CASSQDGQGEDTQYF	TGTGCCAGCAGCCAAGATGGACAGGGCGAAGATACGCAGTATTTT
TRBJ2-5	16	TRBD1	TRBV7-9	CASSLRGRTHQETQYF	TGTGCCAGCAGCTTAAGGGGGCGTACCCACCAAGAGACCCAGTACTTC
TRBJ2-5	13	-	TRBV5-1	CASSLVGQETQYF	TGCGCCAGCAGCTTGGTGGGTCAAGAGACCCAGTACTTC
TRBJ1-1	19	TRBD1	TRBV23-1	CASSQIDRGVRPMNTEAFF	TGCGCCAGCAGTCAAATAGACAGGGGAGTACGACCCATGAACACTGAAGCTTTCTTT
TRBJ2-7	15	TRBD1	TRBV6-5	CASSSAGTDSYEQYF	TGTGCCAGCAGTTCCGCCGGGACAGACTCCTACGAGCAGTACTTC
TRBJ1-2	14	TRBD1	TRBV5-1	CASSQGQGGYGYTF	TGCGCCAGCAGCCAGGGACAGGGAGGATATGGCTACACCTTC
TRBJ1-2	14	-	TRBV28	CASSLYDGGSGYTF	TGTGCCAGCAGTTTATACGATGGTGGCAGTGGCTACACCTTC
TRBJ2-2	15	TRBD2	TRBV5-1	CASRRTSENTGELFF	TGCGCCAGCAGACGAACTAGCGAGAACACCGGGGAGCTGTTTTTT
TRBJ1-2	17	TRBD1	TRBV11-2	CASSLVKVGTANYGYTF	TGTGCCAGCAGCTTAGTAAAAGTAGGGACAGCTAACTATGGCTACACCTTC
TRBJ2-7	14	TRBD2	TRBV7-2	CASSRTSGPYEQYF	TGTGCCAGCAGCCGGACTAGCGGCCCCTACGAGCAGTACTTC
TRBJ1-1	13	-	TRBV5-4	CASSAGLDTEAFF	TGTGCCAGCAGCGCCGGATTGGACACTGAAGCTTTCTTT
TRBJ2-7	15	-	TRBV6-4	CASSGGLPSSYEQYF	TGTGCCAGCAGTGGGGGACTTCCAAGCTCCTACGAGCAGTACTTC
TRBJ1-1	13	TRBD1	TRBV11-2	CASSPDRDTEAFF	TGTGCCAGCAGCCCCGACAGGGACACTGAAGCTTTCTTT
TRBJ2-1	14	-	TRBV6-5	CASSNMDRHNEQFF	TGTGCCAGCAGTAACATGGACAGACACAATGAGCAGTTCTTC
TRBJ2-6	19	TRBD2	TRBV18	CASSPGAAGGPSGANVLTF	TGTGCCAGCTCACCAGGGGCAGCGGGAGGGCCCTCTGGGGCCAACGTCCTGACTTTC
TRBJ2-7	15	TRBD1	TRBV5-1	CASSLGQGEIDEQYF	TGCGCCAGCAGCCTCGGACAGGGGGAGATCGACGAGCAGTACTTC
TRBJ1-1	16	TRBD1	TRBV5-1	CASFTGTGGMNTEAFF	TGCGCCAGTTTTACCGGGACAGGGGGCATGAACACTGAAGCTTTCTTT
TRBJ2-1	14	-	TRBV7-7	CASSSTPGPVEQFF	TGTGCTAGCAGCTCCACACCGGGACCGGTTGAGCAGTTCTTC
TRBJ2-5	13	-	TRBV5-5	CASSDGYQETQYF	TGTGCCAGCAGCGACGGGTACCAAGAGACCCAGTACTTC
TRBJ2-5	13	-	TRBV2	CASNPGDRETQYF	TGTGCCAGCAACCCAGGGGATCGAGAGACCCAGTACTTC
TRBJ2-7	15	-	TRBV5-1	CASSFTIAESEEQYF	TGCGCCAGCAGCTTCACCATAGCAGAGTCGGAAGAGCAGTACTTC